This TCR beta chain was obtained from a study of cytomegalovirus exposure and HLA in healthy donors. Broader study findings: A classifier reportedly called cytomegalovirus status with high sensitivity and specificity.

CDR1 SGHVS and CDR2 FQNEAQ come from the germline V gene. This CDR3 has 17 residues. The V end was cut by 0 bases, the J end by 6 bases, with 18 bases between. Assay: immunoSEQ multiplex PCR; the TCRdb copy retains only in-frame clones and omits some. This repertoire shows 120,000 or so clones, more than 75% found once; its top ten account for 4.9%. About this clone itself: Its specificity is unknown.

The TCR sequence derives from a man younger than 35 in good health and CMV-seronegative. This chain uses TRBV7-8 with TRBJ1-3; D is unresolved. The sequenced sample was PBMCs. CDR3 sequence (DNA): TGTGCCAGCAGCTTAGCTGGGTTTTGGCGGAGGGAAAACACCATATATTTT. The encoded protein is CASSLAGFWRRENTIYF.